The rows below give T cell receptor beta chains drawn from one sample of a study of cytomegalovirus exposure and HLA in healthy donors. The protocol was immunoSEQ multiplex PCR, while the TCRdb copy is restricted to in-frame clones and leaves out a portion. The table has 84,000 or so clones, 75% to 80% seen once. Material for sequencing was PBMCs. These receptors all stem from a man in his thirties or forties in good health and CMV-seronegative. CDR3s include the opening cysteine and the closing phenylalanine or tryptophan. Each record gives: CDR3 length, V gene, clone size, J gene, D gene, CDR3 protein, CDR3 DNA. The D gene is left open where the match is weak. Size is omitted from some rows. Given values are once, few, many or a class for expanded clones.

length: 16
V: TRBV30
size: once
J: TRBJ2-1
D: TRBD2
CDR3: CAWSGPGGRFYNEQFF
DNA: TGTGCCTGGAGTGGACCGGGCGGGAGGTTCTACAATGAGCAGTTCTTC

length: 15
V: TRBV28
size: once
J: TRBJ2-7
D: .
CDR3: CASSLSLGQSYEQYF
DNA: TGTGCCAGCAGTTTATCCCTTGGACAGTCCTACGAGCAGTACTTC

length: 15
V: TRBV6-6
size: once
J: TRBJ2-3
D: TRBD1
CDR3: CASSFSGQSTDTQYF
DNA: TGTGCCAGCAGCTTCTCGGGACAGAGCACAGATACGCAGTATTTT

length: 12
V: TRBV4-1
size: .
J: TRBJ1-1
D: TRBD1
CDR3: CASSLGQGVAFF
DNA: TGCGCCAGCAGCCTAGGACAGGGTGTAGCTTTCTTT

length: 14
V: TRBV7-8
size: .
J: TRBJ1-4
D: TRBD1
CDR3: CASSSQGASEKLFF
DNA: TGTGCCAGCAGCTCACAGGGGGCTAGTGAAAAACTGTTTTTT

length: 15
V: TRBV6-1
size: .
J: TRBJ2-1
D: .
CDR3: CASSEARLYYNEQFF
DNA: TGTGCCAGCAGTGAAGCTCGCCTCTATTACAATGAGCAGTTCTTC

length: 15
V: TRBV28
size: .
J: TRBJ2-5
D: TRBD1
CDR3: CASSSGDRGQETQYF
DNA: TGTGCCAGCAGTTCGGGAGACAGGGGGCAGGAGACCCAGTACTTC

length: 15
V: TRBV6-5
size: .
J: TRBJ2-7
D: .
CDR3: CASSATIRGIGEQYF
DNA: TGTGCCAGCAGTGCCACAATACGGGGAATAGGGGAGCAGTACTTC

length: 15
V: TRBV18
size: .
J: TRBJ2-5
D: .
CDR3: CASSQRLDREETQYF
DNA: TGTGCCAGCTCACAGAGACTAGACCGAGAAGAGACCCAGTACTTC

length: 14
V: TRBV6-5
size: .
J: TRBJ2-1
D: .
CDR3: CASSPNGGYNEQFF
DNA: TGTGCCAGCAGTCCTAACGGCGGTTACAATGAGCAGTTCTTC

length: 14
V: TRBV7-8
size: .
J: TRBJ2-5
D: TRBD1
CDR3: CASSPQGIQETQYF
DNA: TGTGCCAGCAGCCCACAGGGGATACAAGAGACCCAGTACTTC

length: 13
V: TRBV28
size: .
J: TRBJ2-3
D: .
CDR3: CASSLQGLDTQYF
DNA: TGTGCCAGCAGTTTACAGGGACTCGATACGCAGTATTTT

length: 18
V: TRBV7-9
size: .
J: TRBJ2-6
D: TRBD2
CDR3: CASSTLAGGYSGANVLTF
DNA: TGTGCCAGCAGCACCCTAGCGGGAGGCTACTCTGGGGCCAACGTCCTGACTTTC

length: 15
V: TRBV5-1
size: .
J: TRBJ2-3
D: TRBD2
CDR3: CASSFSGVNTDTQYF
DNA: TGCGCCAGCAGCTTTAGCGGGGTGAACACAGATACGCAGTATTTT

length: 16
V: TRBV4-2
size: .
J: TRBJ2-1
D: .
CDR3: CASSQDGGYLNNEQFF
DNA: TGTGCCAGCAGCCAAGATGGGGGCTACTTAAACAATGAGCAGTTCTTC

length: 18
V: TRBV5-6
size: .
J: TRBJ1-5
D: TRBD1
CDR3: CASSLGTGNWLNNQPQHF
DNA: TGTGCCAGCAGCTTGGGGACAGGGAATTGGCTAAATAATCAGCCCCAGCATTTT

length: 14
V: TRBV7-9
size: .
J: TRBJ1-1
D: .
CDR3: CASRSLGTNTEAFF
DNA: TGTGCCAGCAGGTCCTTGGGCACGAACACTGAAGCTTTCTTT

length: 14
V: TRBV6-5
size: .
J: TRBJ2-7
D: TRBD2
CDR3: CASSRLAGGYEQYF
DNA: TGTGCCAGCAGCCGACTAGCGGGAGGGTACGAGCAGTACTTC

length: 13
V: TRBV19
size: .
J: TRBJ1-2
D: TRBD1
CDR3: CASSIRDSYGYTF
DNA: TGTGCCAGTAGTATTCGGGACAGCTATGGCTACACCTTC

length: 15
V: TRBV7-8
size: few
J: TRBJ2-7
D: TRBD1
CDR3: CASSLAAGGSYEQYF
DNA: TGTGCCAGCAGCTTAGCAGCAGGGGGCTCCTACGAGCAGTACTTC

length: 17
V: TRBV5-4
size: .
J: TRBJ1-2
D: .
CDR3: CASSLSRGGKTNYGYTF
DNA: TGTGCCAGCAGCTTGAGTCGGGGGGGGAAGACTAACTATGGCTACACCTTC

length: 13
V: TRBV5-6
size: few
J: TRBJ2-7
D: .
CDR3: CASSLGQSYEQYF
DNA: TGTGCCAGCAGCTTAGGACAGTCCTACGAGCAGTACTTC

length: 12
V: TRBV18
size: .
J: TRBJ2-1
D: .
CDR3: CASSPENNEQFF
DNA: TGTGCCAGCTCACCTGAGAACAATGAGCAGTTCTTC

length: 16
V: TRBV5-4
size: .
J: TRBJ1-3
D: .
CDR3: CASSSRDSGNRNTIYF
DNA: TGTGCCAGCAGCTCGCGGGACTCCGGTAATAGAAACACCATATATTTT

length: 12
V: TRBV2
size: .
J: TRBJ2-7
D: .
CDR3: CASSVRGNEQYF
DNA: TGTGCCAGCAGTGTCAGAGGGAACGAGCAGTACTTC

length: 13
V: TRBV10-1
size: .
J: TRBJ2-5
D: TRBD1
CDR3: CASSADRVGTQYF
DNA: TGCGCCAGCAGCGCCGACAGGGTGGGGACCCAGTACTTC

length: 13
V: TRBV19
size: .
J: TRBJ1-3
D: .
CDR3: CASSWRFGNTIYF
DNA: TGTGCCAGTAGTTGGCGGTTTGGGAACACCATATATTTT

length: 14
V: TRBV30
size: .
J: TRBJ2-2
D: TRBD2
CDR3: CAWTSGANTGELFF
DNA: TGTGCCTGGACTAGCGGTGCGAACACCGGGGAGCTGTTTTTT

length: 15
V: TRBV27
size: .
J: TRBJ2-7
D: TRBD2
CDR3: CASSPTSGRIHEQYF
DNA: TGTGCCAGCAGTCCGACTAGCGGGAGGATCCACGAGCAGTACTTC